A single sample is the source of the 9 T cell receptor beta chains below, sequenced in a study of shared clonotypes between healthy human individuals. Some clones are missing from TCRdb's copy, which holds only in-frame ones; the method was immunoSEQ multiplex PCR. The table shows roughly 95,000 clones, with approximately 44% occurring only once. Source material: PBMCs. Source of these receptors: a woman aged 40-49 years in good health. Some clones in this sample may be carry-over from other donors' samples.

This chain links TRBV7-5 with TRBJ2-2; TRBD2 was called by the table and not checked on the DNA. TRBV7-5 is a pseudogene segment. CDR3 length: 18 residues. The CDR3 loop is CASSLGLLAEDLSGELFF. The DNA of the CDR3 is TGTGCCAGCAGCTTAGGCTTGCTAGCGGAAGACCTCAGCGGGGAGCTGTTTTTT.

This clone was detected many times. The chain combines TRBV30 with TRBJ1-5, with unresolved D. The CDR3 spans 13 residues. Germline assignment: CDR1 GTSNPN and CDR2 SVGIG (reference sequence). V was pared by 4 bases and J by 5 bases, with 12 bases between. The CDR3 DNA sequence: TGTGCCTGGACTTCCAGAAAAGATCAGCCCCAGCATTTT. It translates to CAWTSRKDQPQHF.

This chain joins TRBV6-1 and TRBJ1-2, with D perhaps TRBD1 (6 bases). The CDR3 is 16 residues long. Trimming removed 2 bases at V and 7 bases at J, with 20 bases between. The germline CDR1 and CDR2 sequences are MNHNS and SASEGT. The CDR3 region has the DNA TGTGCCAGCAGTGAAAATACATGGACAGCCCCTCCTGGCTACACCTTC. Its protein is CASSENTWTAPPGYTF.

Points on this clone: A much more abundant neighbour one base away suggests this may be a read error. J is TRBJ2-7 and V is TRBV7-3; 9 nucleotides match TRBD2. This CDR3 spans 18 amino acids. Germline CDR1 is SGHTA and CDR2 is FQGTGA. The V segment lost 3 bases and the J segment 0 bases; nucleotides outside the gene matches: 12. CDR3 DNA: TGTGCCAGCAGCTTGGGGCCCAGCGGGAGGACCAACTCCTACGAGCAGTACTTC. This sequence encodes CASSLGPSGRTNSYEQYF.

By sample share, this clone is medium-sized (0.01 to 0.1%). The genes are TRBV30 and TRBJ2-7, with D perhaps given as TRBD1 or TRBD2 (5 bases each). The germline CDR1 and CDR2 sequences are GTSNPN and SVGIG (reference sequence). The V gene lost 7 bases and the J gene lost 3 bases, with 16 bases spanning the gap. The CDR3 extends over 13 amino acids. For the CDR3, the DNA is TGTGCCTCGCCGGGACCGTCCATCTACGAGCAGTACTTC. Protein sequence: CASPGPSIYEQYF.

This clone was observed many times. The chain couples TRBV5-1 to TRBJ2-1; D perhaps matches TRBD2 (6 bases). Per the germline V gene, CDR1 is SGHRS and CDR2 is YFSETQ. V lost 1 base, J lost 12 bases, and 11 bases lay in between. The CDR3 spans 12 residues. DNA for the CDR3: TGCGCCAGCAGCTTGTTGGGGGGACCGCAGTTCTTC. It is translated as CASSLLGGPQFF.

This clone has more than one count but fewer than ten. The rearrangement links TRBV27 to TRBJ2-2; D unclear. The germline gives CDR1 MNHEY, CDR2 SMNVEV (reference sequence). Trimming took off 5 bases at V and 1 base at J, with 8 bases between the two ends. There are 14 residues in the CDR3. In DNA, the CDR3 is TGTGCCAGCAGTGCCAGACAGAACACCGGGGAGCTGTTTTTT. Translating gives CASSARQNTGELFF.

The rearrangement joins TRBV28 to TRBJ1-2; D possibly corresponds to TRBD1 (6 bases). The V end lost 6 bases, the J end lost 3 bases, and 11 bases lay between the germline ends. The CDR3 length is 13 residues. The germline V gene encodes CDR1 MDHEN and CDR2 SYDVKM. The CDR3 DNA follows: TGTGCCAGCAGGCGGGGGGGCGACTATGGCTACACCTTC. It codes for CASRRGGDYGYTF.

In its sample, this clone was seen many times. The CDR3 protein is CASSLGGREQYF. The DNA for the CDR3 is TGTGCCAGCAGCTTGGGGGGGCGAGAGCAGTACTTC. The chain couples TRBV11-3 to TRBJ2-7; a possible D gene is TRBD2 (7 bases). Between the trimmed V and J ends, which lost 3 bases and 7 bases, there was a span of 10 bases. Germline CDR1 is SGHNT and CDR2 is YENEEA. The CDR3 covers 12 residues.